The T cell receptor beta chain under discussion was sequenced for a study of siplizumab effects on memory and regulatory T cells. TCRdb keeps only in-frame clones here, not all; method: immunoSEQ multiplex PCR. The table has approximately 110,000 clones, approximately 94% seen once. Remarks on this clone: Its antigen is not known.

Overall study findings and caveats: The study did not confirm that proliferating Tregs from siplizumab cultures were suppressive. A minor share of alloreactive clones matched unstimulated subsets.

The CDR3 is made up of 15 amino acids. Germline CDR1 SGHKS, CDR2 YYEKEE (reference sequence). With 5 bases removed from V and 3 bases from J, the gap between germline ends came to 18 bases. The rearrangement uses TRBV5-5 and TRBJ2-7, with a weak D call TRBD1 (6 bases). The origin of this receptor is a human donor in good health. What was sequenced was CD4+ T cells sorted from blood. The CDR3 coding sequence is TGTGCCAGCAGTTTGCTCCGGGACACTTTCTACGAGCAGTACTTC. The encoded protein is CASSLLRDTFYEQYF.